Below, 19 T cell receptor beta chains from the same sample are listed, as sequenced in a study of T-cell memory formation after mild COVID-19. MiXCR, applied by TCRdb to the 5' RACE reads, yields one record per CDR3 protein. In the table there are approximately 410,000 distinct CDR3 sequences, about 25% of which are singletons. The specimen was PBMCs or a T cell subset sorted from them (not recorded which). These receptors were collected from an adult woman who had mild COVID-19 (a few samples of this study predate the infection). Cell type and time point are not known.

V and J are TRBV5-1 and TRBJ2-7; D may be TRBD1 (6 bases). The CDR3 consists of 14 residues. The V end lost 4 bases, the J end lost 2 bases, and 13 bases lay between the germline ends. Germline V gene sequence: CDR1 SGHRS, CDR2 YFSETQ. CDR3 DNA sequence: TGCGCCAGCAGCATACAGGGAAGCACCTACGAGCAGTACTTC. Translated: CASSIQGSTYEQYF.

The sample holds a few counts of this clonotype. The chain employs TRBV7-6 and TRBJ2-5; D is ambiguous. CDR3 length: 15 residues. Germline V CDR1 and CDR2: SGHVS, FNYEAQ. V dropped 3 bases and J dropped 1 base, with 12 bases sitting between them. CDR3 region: CASSFEYGLQETQYF. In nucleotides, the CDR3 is TGTGCCAGCAGCTTTGAATACGGGCTCCAAGAGACCCAGTACTTC.

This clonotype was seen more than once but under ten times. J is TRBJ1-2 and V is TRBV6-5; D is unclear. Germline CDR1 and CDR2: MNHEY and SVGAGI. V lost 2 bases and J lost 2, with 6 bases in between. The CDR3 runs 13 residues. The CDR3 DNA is TGTGCCAGCAGTTACGGAATCAACTATGGCTACACCTTC. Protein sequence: CASSYGINYGYTF.

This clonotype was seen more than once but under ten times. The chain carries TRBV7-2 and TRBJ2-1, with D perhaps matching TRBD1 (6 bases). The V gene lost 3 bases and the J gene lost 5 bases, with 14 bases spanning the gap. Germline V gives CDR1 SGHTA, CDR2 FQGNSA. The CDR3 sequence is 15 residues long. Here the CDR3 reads CASSFPGTMNNEQFF. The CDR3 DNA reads TGTGCCAGCAGCTTTCCCGGGACAATGAACAATGAGCAGTTCTTC.

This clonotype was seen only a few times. DNA for the CDR3: TGTGCCAGCTCACCGACAAGGAACACTGAAGCTTTCTTT. Its protein is CASSPTRNTEAFF. The chain combines TRBV18 with TRBJ1-1; D not resolved. Germline V CDR1 and CDR2: KGHSH, LQKENI. Trimming cost V 3 bases and J 1 base, with 6 bases left between them. The CDR3 consists of 13 residues.

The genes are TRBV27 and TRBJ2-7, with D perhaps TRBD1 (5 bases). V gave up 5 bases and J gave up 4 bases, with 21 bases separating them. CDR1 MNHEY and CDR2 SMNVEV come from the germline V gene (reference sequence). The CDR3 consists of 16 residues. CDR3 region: CASSKSVAGNVYEQYF. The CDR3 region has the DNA TGTGCCAGCAGTAAATCGGTGGCAGGGAATGTGTACGAGCAGTACTTC.

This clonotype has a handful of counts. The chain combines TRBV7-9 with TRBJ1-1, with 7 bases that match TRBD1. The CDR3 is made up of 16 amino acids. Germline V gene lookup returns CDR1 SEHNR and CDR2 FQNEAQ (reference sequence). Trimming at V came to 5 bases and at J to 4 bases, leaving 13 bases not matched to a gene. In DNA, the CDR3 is TGTGCCAGCAGCCTCACAGGGGTAGGTGCGAGCACTGAAGCTTTCTTT. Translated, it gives CASSLTGVGASTEAFF.

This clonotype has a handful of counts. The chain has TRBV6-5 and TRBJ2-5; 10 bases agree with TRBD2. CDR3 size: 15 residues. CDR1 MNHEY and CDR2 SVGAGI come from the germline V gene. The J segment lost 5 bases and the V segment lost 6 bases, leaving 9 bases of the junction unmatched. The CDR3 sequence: CASSGISGGPETQYF. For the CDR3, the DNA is TGTGCCAGCAGCGGCATTAGCGGGGGGCCCGAGACCCAGTACTTC.

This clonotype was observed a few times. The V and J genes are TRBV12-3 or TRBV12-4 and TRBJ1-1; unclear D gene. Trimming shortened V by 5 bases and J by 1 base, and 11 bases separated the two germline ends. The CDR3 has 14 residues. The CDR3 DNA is TGTGCCAGCAGTGCCCACGCGGGGAACACTGAAGCTTTCTTT. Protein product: CASSAHAGNTEAFF.

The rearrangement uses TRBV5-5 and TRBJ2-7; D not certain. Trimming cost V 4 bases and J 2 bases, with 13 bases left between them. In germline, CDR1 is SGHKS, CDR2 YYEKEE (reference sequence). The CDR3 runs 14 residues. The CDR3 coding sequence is TGTGCCAGCAGCATCCGCCGGGCCCCCTACGAGCAGTACTTC. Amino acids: CASSIRRAPYEQYF.

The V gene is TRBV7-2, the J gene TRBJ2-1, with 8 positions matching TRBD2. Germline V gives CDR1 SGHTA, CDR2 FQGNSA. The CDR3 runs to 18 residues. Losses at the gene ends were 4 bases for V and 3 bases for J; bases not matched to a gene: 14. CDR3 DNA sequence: TGTGCCAGCAGCTACCTGGCAAGGAGGGGACTAGACTACAATGAGCAGTTCTTC. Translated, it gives CASSYLARRGLDYNEQFF.

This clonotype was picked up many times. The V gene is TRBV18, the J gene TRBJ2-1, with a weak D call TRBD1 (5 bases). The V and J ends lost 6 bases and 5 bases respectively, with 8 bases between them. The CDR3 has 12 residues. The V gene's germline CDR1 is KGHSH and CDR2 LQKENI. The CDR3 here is CASSLRDNEQFF. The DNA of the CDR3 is TGTGCCAGCTCTCTCAGGGACAATGAGCAGTTCTTC.

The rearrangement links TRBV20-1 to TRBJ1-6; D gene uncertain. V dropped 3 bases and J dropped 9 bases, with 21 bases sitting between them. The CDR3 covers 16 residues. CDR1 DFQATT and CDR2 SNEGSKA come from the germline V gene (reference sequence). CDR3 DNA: TGCAGTGCTAGGGAACGGAGCTCAGAGGCAATTTCACCCCTCCACTTT. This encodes CSARERSSEAISPLHF.

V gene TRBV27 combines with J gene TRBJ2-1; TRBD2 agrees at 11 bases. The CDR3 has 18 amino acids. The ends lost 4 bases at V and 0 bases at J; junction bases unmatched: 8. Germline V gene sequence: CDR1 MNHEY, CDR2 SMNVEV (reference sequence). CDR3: CASSSLGLAGSSYNEQFF. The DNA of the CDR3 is TGTGCCAGCAGTTCCCTCGGACTAGCGGGTAGCTCCTACAATGAGCAGTTCTTC.

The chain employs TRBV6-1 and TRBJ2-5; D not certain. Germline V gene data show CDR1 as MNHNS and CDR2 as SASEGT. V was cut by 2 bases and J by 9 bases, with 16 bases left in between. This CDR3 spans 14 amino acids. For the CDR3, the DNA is TGTGCCAGCAGTGAAAACCTCCAGGTATCGTCCCAGTACTTC. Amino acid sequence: CASSENLQVSSQYF.

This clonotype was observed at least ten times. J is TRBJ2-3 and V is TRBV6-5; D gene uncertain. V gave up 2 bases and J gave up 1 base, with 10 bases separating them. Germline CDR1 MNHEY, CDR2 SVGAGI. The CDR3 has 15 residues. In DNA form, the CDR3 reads TGTGCCAGCAGTTACCAGCCCCTTGGCACAGATACGCAGTATTTT. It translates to CASSYQPLGTDTQYF.

For the CDR3, the DNA is TGTGCCAGCAGTTTTCATGGGGTCGGTACTGAAGCTTTCTTT. It translates to CASSFHGVGTEAFF. The chain couples TRBV12-3 or TRBV12-4 to TRBJ1-1; D not certain. The CDR3 length is 14 residues. Trimming removed 3 bases at V and 5 bases at J, with 13 bases between.

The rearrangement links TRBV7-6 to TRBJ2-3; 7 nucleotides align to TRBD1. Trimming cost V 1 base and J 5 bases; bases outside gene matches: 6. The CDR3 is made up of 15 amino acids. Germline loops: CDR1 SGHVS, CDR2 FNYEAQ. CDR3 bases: TGTGCCAGCAGCTTAGAACAGGGGCCGGTAGATACGCAGTATTTT. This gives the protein CASSLEQGPVDTQYF.

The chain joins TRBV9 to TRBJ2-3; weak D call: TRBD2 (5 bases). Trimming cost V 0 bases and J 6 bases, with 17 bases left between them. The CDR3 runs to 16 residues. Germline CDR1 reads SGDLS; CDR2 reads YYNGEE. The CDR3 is CASSVGPSLGSDTQYF. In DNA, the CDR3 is TGTGCCAGCAGCGTAGGCCCTAGCTTAGGGTCTGATACGCAGTATTTT.